This T cell receptor beta chain was identified during a study of naive and memory T cell subsets. General study points: Possibly reflecting memory cells re-expressing CD45RA, a few larger clonotypes occurred in naive repertoires, especially CD8.

This clonotype was observed a few times. What it binds is not known. Two oligonucleotides, mixed equimolar, formed the beta constant-region primer covering TRBC1 and TRBC2. The ligated cDNA underwent four PCR rounds using SP2 and nested alpha and beta constant-region primers. TCRdb re-called the UMI-ligation and nested PCR reads through MiXCR, storing one row per CDR3 protein. The repertoire holds under 150,000 distinct CDR3 sequences, with approximately 20% as singletons. The CDR3 spans 15 residues. Germline V gene sequence: CDR1 SGHTA, CDR2 FQGNSA. Trimming took 2 bases from V and 5 from J; bases not matched to a gene: 8.

This clonotype originated in a human donor in good health. The chain is built from TRBV7-2 and TRBJ2-5; the match to TRBD2 covers 7 bases. Sequences were obtained from naive CD8+ T cells from blood. The CDR3: CASSLWGGSTETQYF. The CDR3 DNA is TGTGCCAGCAGCTTATGGGGCGGGAGCACCGAGACCCAGTACTTC.